The rows below give T cell receptor beta chains drawn from one sample of a study of blood T cell repertoires in COVID-19. Here immunoSEQ multiplex PCR was the method, and the copy in TCRdb shows in-frame clones only, minus some. The profile covers approximately 99,000 clones, with more than 70% appearing a single time and 13% taken by the ten largest. Material: peripheral blood. The receptors were sampled from an older woman in a cohort sampled during active or convalescent COVID-19. CDR3s leave out the opening cysteine and the closing phenylalanine or tryptophan. The D gene is left open where the match is weak.

TRBJ2-5,-,TRBV2,ASSKAWAGQETQY
TRBJ2-7,-,TRBV7-8,ASSSAQGNYEQY
TRBJ2-7,TRBD1,TRBV6-5,ASSTPGQRTEQY
TRBJ2-2,-,TRBV15,ATSRSSSNTGELF
TRBJ2-5,TRBD2,TRBV6-2/TRBV6-3,ASSYSRLASGGAVSETQY
TRBJ2-3,-,TRBV6-5,ASSYDGLATDTQY
TRBJ1-2,TRBD1,TRBV5-1,ASSLRTDRGDYGYT
TRBJ1-1,TRBD1,TRBV14,ASSSYRGKNTEAF
TRBJ2-7,TRBD1,TRBV5-1,ASSLLSGQGYEQY
TRBJ1-1,TRBD1,TRBV5-1,ASGDRAGSTEAF
TRBJ1-5,-,TRBV5-6,ASSPGGGMGNQPQH
TRBJ1-1,-,TRBV29-1,SVEGGKFDPWNTEAF
TRBJ2-5,TRBD2,TRBV19,ASSLAGGRETQY
TRBJ2-1,-,TRBV5-3,ARSLVWGPKFYEQF
TRBJ2-7,-,TRBV18,ASSPPTGGYEQY
TRBJ2-7,-,TRBV6-2/TRBV6-3,ASSYSWNGSNLISYEQY
TRBJ2-7,TRBD1,TRBV7-2,ASSLGQGIYEQY
TRBJ1-1,-,TRBV7-9,ASSPPPNTEAF
TRBJ1-3,TRBD1,TRBV18,ASSPPGQGFISGNTIY
TRBJ2-5,TRBD2,TRBV4-2,ASSLDGREAGETQY
TRBJ1-1,TRBD1,TRBV6-6,ASSSTGGISITEAF
TRBJ2-6,-,TRBV5-1,ASSPEGYGSASSGANVLT
TRBJ2-1,TRBD2,TRBV9,ASSVKASGRSYEQF
TRBJ1-3,-,TRBV3-1/TRBV3-2,ASSQESGQYTIY
TRBJ2-1,-,TRBV21-1,ASSKVAPAGGNYNEQF
TRBJ1-1,TRBD1,TRBV30,AWGTGPMNTEAF
TRBJ1-5,-,TRBV12-3/TRBV12-4,ASSRAGGQPQH
TRBJ1-1,TRBD1,TRBV5-1,ASSLVQGAQAF
TRBJ2-7,TRBD2,TRBV10-2,ASSEPGAGGPYEQY
TRBJ1-4,-,TRBV5-1,ASSSYGGPATNEKLF
TRBJ1-2,-,TRBV14,ASSQENAGLLNGYT
TRBJ2-7,-,TRBV5-5,ASSLLGAGRESYEQY
TRBJ1-5,-,TRBV4-1,ASSQGQALRSNQPQH